The rows below give T cell receptor beta chains drawn from one sample of a study of CD8+ T cells in alopecia areata. This table comes from immunoSEQ multiplex PCR, and its TCRdb copy is limited to in-frame clones, with some not included. The sample gives some 30,000 clones, roughly 80% of which show up once; around 19% is in the top ten. The sample comprised NKG2D-low CD8+ T cells sorted from blood. Source of these receptors: a human donor with alopecia areata. CDR3s include the opening cysteine and the closing phenylalanine or tryptophan. The D gene is left open where the match is weak. Only some rows state a clone size, as once, few, many or a class for expanded clones.

CASSQQGGLVYEQYF | TGTGCCAGCAGCCAACAAGGAGGGTTGGTCTACGAGCAGTACTTC | TRBV4-2 | . | TRBJ2-7 | .
CASSQEGVSGANVLTF | TGTGCCAGCAGCCAAGAGGGCGTCTCTGGGGCCAACGTCCTGACTTTC | TRBV4-2 | . | TRBJ2-6 | .
CASSLGLAGRTGELFF | TGTGCCAGCAGCTTAGGACTAGCGGGGCGTACCGGGGAGCTGTTTTTT | TRBV7-9 | few | TRBJ2-2 | TRBD2
CSVETGDLVDTEAFF | TGCAGCGTTGAAACAGGGGACCTCGTGGACACTGAAGCTTTCTTT | TRBV29-1 | . | TRBJ1-1 | TRBD1
CASSEAGRGRFGNYGYTF | TGTGCCAGCAGTGAAGCGGGCAGGGGGCGCTTCGGTAACTATGGCTACACCTTC | TRBV2 | . | TRBJ1-2 | TRBD1
CASQDVTDTQYF | TGTGCCAGCCAGGATGTGACAGATACGCAGTATTTT | TRBV6-6 | . | TRBJ2-3 | .
CASSIQSTQYF | TGTGCCAGTAGTATCCAATCTACGCAGTATTTT | TRBV19 | few | TRBJ2-3 | .
CASSHQGLAGARGTGELFF | TGCGCCAGCAGTCACCAGGGACTAGCGGGGGCCCGGGGCACCGGGGAGCTGTTTTTT | TRBV23-1 | few | TRBJ2-2 | TRBD2
CASSAPGLGETQYF | TGTGCCAGCAGTGCGCCTGGGCTTGGGGAGACCCAGTACTTC | TRBV27 | . | TRBJ2-5 | .
CASSYGTAQETQYF | TGTGCCAGCAGTTACGGGACAGCACAAGAGACCCAGTACTTC | TRBV6-5 | . | TRBJ2-5 | TRBD1
CASSLPGLAGGTDTQYF | TGTGCCAGCAGTTTGCCGGGACTAGCGGGGGGCACAGATACGCAGTATTTT | TRBV27 | . | TRBJ2-3 | TRBD2
CATSPTGANTEAFF | TGTGCCACCTCACCGACAGGTGCAAACACTGAAGCTTTCTTT | TRBV6-6 | . | TRBJ1-1 | .
CASSAGTGGAGQPQHF | TGTGCCAGCAGCGCCGGGACAGGGGGCGCGGGGCAGCCCCAGCATTTT | TRBV7-9 | . | TRBJ1-5 | TRBD1
CSVEGGGYTEAFF | TGCAGCGTTGAAGGGGGCGGTTACACTGAAGCTTTCTTT | TRBV29-1 | . | TRBJ1-1 | .
CSVETGSWDTQYF | TGCAGCGTGGAGACAGGGTCCTGGGACACCCAGTACTTC | TRBV29-1 | . | TRBJ2-5 | TRBD1
CASSAYLAGAYNEQFF | TGTGCCAGCAGCGCATACCTAGCGGGAGCGTACAATGAGCAGTTCTTC | TRBV9 | . | TRBJ2-1 | TRBD2